The 20 T cell receptor beta chains in this list originate from one sample, sequenced in a study of blood T cell repertoires in COVID-19. TCRdb's copy holds only in-frame clones and misses some; the assay was immunoSEQ multiplex PCR. The sample contains roughly 70,000 clones, approximately 79% of which appear only once. Sequences were obtained from peripheral blood. These receptors all come from an older woman with acute or convalescent COVID-19.

This clone came up once. The chain joins TRBV7-2 to TRBJ2-7, with no clear D. The CDR3 is 14 residues long. V lost 1 base and J 4 bases, leaving 11 bases between the germline ends. Germline V lookup: CDR1 SGHTA, CDR2 FQGNSA. DNA of the CDR3: TGTGCCAGCAGCTTAGTTCCAGATATTTACGAGCAGTACTTC. It codes for CASSLVPDIYEQYF.

In this sample, this clone turned up once. In nucleotides, the CDR3 is TGTGCCAGCAGTTACGGGGCGGGAAACACCATATATTTT. The encoded protein is CASSYGAGNTIYF. The genes are TRBV6-5 and TRBJ1-3; D might be TRBD1 (5 bases). Germline CDR1 MNHEY, CDR2 SVGAGI. Trimming removed 2 bases from V and 4 bases from J, with 6 bases in between. CDR3 length equals 13 residues.

The rearrangement uses TRBV11-2 and TRBJ1-1; D is unresolved. Germline CDR1 is SGHAT and CDR2 is FQNNGV. The CDR3 covers 13 residues. Trimming stripped 1 base from V and 1 base from J, with 4 bases between. The chain's CDR3 is CASSLVRNTEAFF. In DNA form, the CDR3 reads TGTGCCAGCAGCTTAGTCAGGAACACTGAAGCTTTCTTT. Looking up the rest from reference TRBV11-2 and TRBJ1-1 gives the full variable domain: EAGVAQSPRYKIIEKRQSVAFWCNPISGHATLYWYQQILGQGPKLLIQFQNNGVVDDSQLPKDRFSAERLKGVDSTLKIQPAKLEDSAVYLCASSLVRNTEAFFGQGTRLTVV.

This chain uses TRBV28 with TRBJ1-1, with unresolved D. The CDR3 spans 20 residues. Germline V gives CDR1 MDHEN, CDR2 SYDVKM. V shed 7 bases and J shed 4 bases, with 34 bases lying between them. The CDR3 sequence is CASTPGASTILRIRSTEAFF. CDR3 nucleotide sequence: TGTGCCAGCACCCCGGGAGCATCCACAATCCTGCGGATAAGGTCCACTGAAGCTTTCTTT. Filled out from reference TRBV28 and TRBJ1-1, the complete variable domain reads DVKVTQSSRYLVKRTGEKVFLECVQDMDHENMFWYRQDPGLGLRLIYFSYDVKMKEKGDIPEGYSVSREKKERFSLILESASTNQTSMYLCASTPGASTILRIRSTEAFFGQGTRLTVV.

In its sample, this clone was seen a few times. V usage is TRBV27 and J usage is TRBJ1-5; 7 nucleotides match TRBD1. In germline, CDR1 is MNHEY, CDR2 SMNVEV (reference sequence). The CDR3 is 16 residues long. Trimming took 2 bases from V and 3 from J; bases not matched to a gene: 7. The CDR3 sequence: CASSLIGTALNQPQHF. The CDR3 DNA reads as TGTGCCAGCAGTTTAATTGGGACAGCCCTCAATCAGCCCCAGCATTTT.

This clone turned up a few times. This rearrangement joins TRBV5-1 to TRBJ2-4; the D is unclear. Germline CDR1 and CDR2: SGHRS and YFSETQ. The germline V and J ends were trimmed by 0 bases and 8 bases, with 12 bases remaining between them. The CDR3 loop spans 14 amino acids. CDR3 sequence (DNA): TGCGCCAGCAGCTTGGCTGCAAGAGTAGACATTCAGTACTTC. Its translation is CASSLAARVDIQYF.

The genes are TRBV29-1 and TRBJ2-3; a weak D match, TRBD1 (7 bases). Germline loops: CDR1 SQVTM, CDR2 ANQGSEA. Trimming stripped 6 bases from V and 5 bases from J, with 15 bases between. CDR3 length: 13 amino acids. CDR3 coding DNA: TGCAGCGTGTCGCCAGGGGGGATAGATACGCAGTATTTT. It is translated as CSVSPGGIDTQYF.

This clone was counted a few times. V is TRBV11-2 and J is TRBJ2-5; D may be TRBD2 (5 bases). CDR3 length: 15 amino acids. Germline CDR1 and CDR2: SGHAT and FQNNGV. V was shortened by 2 bases and J by 0 bases, with 10 bases between the two germline ends. The CDR3 loop is CASSLIRGYQETQYF. CDR3 nucleotide sequence: TGTGCCAGCAGCTTAATCCGAGGGTACCAAGAGACCCAGTACTTC.

V and J are TRBV21-1 and TRBJ1-4. TRBV21-1 is tagged as a pseudogene. The length of the CDR3 is 16 residues. CDR3 residues: CASSKEEGQANEKLFF. The DNA for the CDR3 is TGTGCCAGCAGCAAAGAGGAGGGGCAAGCGAATGAAAAACTGTTTTTT.

The V call is TRBV13, the J call TRBJ1-1, with D unclear. CDR3 length: 14 amino acids. Trimming shortened V by 0 bases and J by 0 bases, and 5 bases separated the two germline ends. The V gene's germline CDR1 is PRHDT and CDR2 FYEKMQ (reference sequence). The CDR3 loop reads CASSLGLVNTEAFF. Here the CDR3 DNA reads TGTGCCAGCAGCTTAGGGCTAGTGAACACTGAAGCTTTCTTT.

The rearrangement joins TRBV2 to TRBJ2-7; no firm D call. The CDR3 spans 13 residues. The germline V and J ends were trimmed by 5 bases and 1 base, with 9 bases remaining between them. The germline V gene has CDR1 SNHLY and CDR2 FYNNEI. The CDR3 DNA is TGTGCCAGCAGTCCCCCGGAGTCCTACGAGCAGTACTTC. Encoded protein: CASSPPESYEQYF.

The chain combines TRBV18 with TRBJ2-3, with D unclear. Trimming took 3 bases from V and 2 from J, leaving 6 bases between them. CDR1 is KGHSH and CDR2 is LQKENI in the germline V gene. The CDR3 runs 13 residues. The CDR3 DNA follows: TGTGCCAGCTCACCTTCCGTCACAGATACGCAGTATTTT. Amino acids: CASSPSVTDTQYF.

This chain uses TRBV6-4 with TRBJ2-3, with 8 bases identical to TRBD2. Germline V gene lookup returns CDR1 MRHNA and CDR2 SNTAGT. CDR3 length equals 14 residues. Trimming cost V 3 bases and J 1 base; bases outside gene matches: 0. CDR3: CASSERGGTDTQYF. CDR3 coding DNA: TGTGCCAGCAGTGAGCGGGGGGGCACAGATACGCAGTATTTT.

V is TRBV6-5 and J is TRBJ2-1; 7 bases agree with TRBD2. V shed 6 bases, J shed 14 bases, and the junction held 4 bases outside the gene matches. There are 10 residues in the CDR3. The germline V gene encodes CDR1 MNHEY and CDR2 SVGAGI. CDR3 region: CASRRGEEFF. The CDR3 nucleotides are TGTGCCAGCAGACGGGGGGAGGAGTTCTTC.

The V and J genes are TRBV5-5 and TRBJ1-4, with a weak D call TRBD1 (6 bases). The ends were cut back, 3 bases at V and 4 bases at J, with 10 bases in the middle. The CDR3 spans 14 residues. The germline gives CDR1 SGHKS, CDR2 YYEKEE (reference sequence). The CDR3 here is CASSWDTFNEKLFF. The CDR3 coding sequence is TGTGCCAGCAGCTGGGACACCTTTAATGAAAAACTGTTTTTT.

This chain uses TRBV15 with TRBJ1-3; D is undetermined. CDR3 length: 15 residues. V was cut by 0 bases and J by 0 bases, with 6 bases left in between. In germline, CDR1 is LNHNV, CDR2 YYDKDF (reference sequence). The CDR3 protein is CATSRERSSGNTIYF. CDR3 in DNA: TGTGCCACCAGCAGAGAAAGGAGCTCTGGAAACACCATATATTTT.

This clone was seen more than once but under ten times. The chain carries TRBV20-1 and TRBJ2-7; unclear D gene. The CDR3 has 14 amino acids. V gave up 3 bases and J gave up 0 bases, with 12 bases separating them. From germline, CDR1 is DFQATT and CDR2 SNEGSKA (reference sequence). CDR3 amino acids: CSASWARASYEQYF. CDR3 DNA: TGCAGTGCTAGTTGGGCCCGAGCCTCCTACGAGCAGTACTTC.

CDR3 amino acids: CASSQTGGVDQPQHF. The CDR3 DNA follows: TGTGCCAGCAGTCAGACAGGGGGCGTTGATCAGCCCCAGCATTTT. This chain joins TRBV27 and TRBJ1-5; 10 bases line up with TRBD1. The CDR3 consists of 15 residues. Germline CDR1 and CDR2: MNHEY and SMNVEV (reference sequence). V lost 5 bases, J lost 5 bases, and 6 bases stayed unmatched.

The rearrangement uses TRBV4-1 and TRBJ1-4, with no clear D. V gave up 1 base and J gave up 8 bases, with 14 bases separating them. This CDR3 comprises 15 residues. The germline V gene encodes CDR1 MGHRA and CDR2 YSYEKL. The CDR3 sequence is CASSQGPSFEEKLFF. CDR3 bases: TGCGCCAGCAGCCAAGGTCCCTCGTTCGAGGAAAAACTGTTTTTT.

V gene TRBV7-9 combines with J gene TRBJ1-2; 8 bases match TRBD1. The CDR3 spans 17 residues. With V trimmed by 2 bases and J by 4 bases, 12 bases remained unmatched. CDR1 SEHNR and CDR2 FQNEAQ come from the germline V gene (reference sequence). The CDR3 DNA reads as TGTGCCAGCAGCTTACGGCAGGGGGCTCTTACCTTCTATGGCTACACCTTC. This encodes CASSLRQGALTFYGYTF.